The 22 T cell receptor beta chains listed next were all sequenced from one sample in a study of T cell repertoires in cytomegalovirus infection (dated by TCRdb to about 2019). The data were produced on an Illumina HiSeq 1500. TCRdb cleaned the public reads at Q25 with fastp, built clones with MiXCR and kept in-frame beta chains. For every CDR3 protein sequence, its rows merge into one entry that carries the most common genes and DNA. Here the sample has around 320,000 distinct CDR3 sequences; 8% to 10% occur a single time. Roughly 4% of the sample is held by the ten biggest clonotypes. The sequencing input was PBMCs. These receptors were obtained from a human donor in good health (CMV status not recorded). Some clones in this sample may be carry-over from other donors' samples.

The chain combines TRBV29-1 with TRBJ2-1; D is unclear. The CDR3 has 12 amino acids. Trimming shortened V by 3 bases and J by 4 bases, and 7 bases separated the two germline ends. Germline loops: CDR1 SQVTM, CDR2 ANQGSEA. The CDR3 nucleotides are TGCAGCGTTGATTCCTTTTACAATGAGCAGTTCTTC. Translating gives CSVDSFYNEQFF.

This clonotype was seen at least ten times. The V call is TRBV6-5, the J call TRBJ2-3; TRBD2 is a possible D gene (5 bases). The CDR3 length is 15 residues. Looked up from germline, CDR1 is MNHEY and CDR2 is SVGAGI. With 0 bases removed from V and 4 bases from J, the gap between germline ends came to 11 bases. CDR3 nucleotide sequence: TGTGCCAGCAGTTACTCCGGGGATGTGGCAGATACGCAGTATTTT. This sequence encodes CASSYSGDVADTQYF.

Many counts were recorded for this clonotype. The rearrangement uses TRBV7-8 and TRBJ2-7; the D is unclear. The CDR3 loop spans 14 amino acids. V shed 1 base and J shed 2 bases, with 9 bases lying between them. The germline V gene has CDR1 SGHVS and CDR2 FQNEAQ. CDR3 nucleotides: TGTGCCAGCAGCTTAGGCGGCATACCCTACGAGCAGTACTTC. It codes for CASSLGGIPYEQYF.

V usage is TRBV15 and J usage is TRBJ2-7; the D gene could be TRBD1 or TRBD2 (5 bases each). Germline V gene sequence: CDR1 LNHNV, CDR2 YYDKDF (reference sequence). Trimming stripped 3 bases from V and 0 bases from J, with 18 bases between. This CDR3 region has 17 residues. CDR3 sequence reads: CATSSRKIRDGSYEQYF. CDR3 in DNA: TGTGCCACCAGCAGTCGTAAAATCCGGGACGGCTCCTACGAGCAGTACTTC.

The chain joins TRBV2 to TRBJ2-7; D tentatively reads TRBD1 or TRBD2 (5 bases each). CDR3 length: 13 amino acids. V lost 3 bases and J lost 9, with 15 bases in between. Looked up from germline, CDR1 is SNHLY and CDR2 is FYNNEI. This chain's CDR3 is CASSDTGGGTQYF. CDR3 nucleotides: TGTGCCAGCAGTGATACGGGTGGGGGTACGCAGTACTTC. Supplemented by reference TRBV2 and TRBJ2-7, the full variable domain reads EPEVTQTPSHQVTQMGQEVILRCVPISNHLYFYWYRQILGQKVEFLVSFYNNEISEKSEIFDDQFSVERPDGSNFTLKIRSTKLEDSAMYFCASSDTGGGTQYFGPGTRLTVT.

This clonotype was counted many times. The gene calls are TRBV28 and TRBJ1-5; D not resolved. The CDR3 covers 15 residues. Germline CDR1 and CDR2: MDHEN and SYDVKM. V lost 3 bases and J lost 2, with 11 bases in between. As DNA, the CDR3 is TGTGCCAGCAGTTTCCGGGCTCGCGGCAATCAGCCCCAGCATTTT. Protein: CASSFRARGNQPQHF.

This clonotype has more than one count but fewer than ten. The chain recombines TRBV28 with TRBJ2-5; 9 bases line up with TRBD1. The CDR3 totals 16 residues. The ends lost 6 bases at V and 7 bases at J; junction bases unmatched: 15. The germline V gene encodes CDR1 MDHEN and CDR2 SYDVKM. CDR3 residues: CASSPLDRGGRGTQYF. The CDR3 DNA reads TGTGCCAGCAGCCCATTGGACAGGGGAGGCCGGGGGACCCAGTACTTC.

This clonotype came up many times. The rearrangement uses TRBV20-1 and TRBJ2-1; D is ambiguous. CDR1 and CDR2 from the germline V gene are DFQATT and SNEGSKA (reference sequence). The CDR3 consists of 16 residues. Deletions cut 3 bases from V and 2 bases from J, with 17 bases between. The CDR3 DNA reads as TGCAGTGCTAGTATCAACCAACTTAGGCCCTACAATGAGCAGTTCTTC. Its protein is CSASINQLRPYNEQFF.

The chain recombines TRBV4-1 with TRBJ2-1; D not resolved. V lost 5 bases, J lost 5 bases, and 13 bases lay in between. The CDR3 loop spans 14 amino acids. CDR1 is MGHRA and CDR2 is YSYEKL in the germline V gene. Here the CDR3 reads CASSSSEVNNEQFF. The CDR3 bases are TGCGCCAGCAGCTCCTCAGAGGTGAACAATGAGCAGTTCTTC.

This clonotype was found many times. This chain joins TRBV7-2 and TRBJ2-5; D call uncertain. Trimming pared 6 bases from V and 5 bases from J, leaving 13 bases between. In germline, CDR1 is SGHTA, CDR2 FQGNSA. This CDR3 has 13 residues. CDR3 nucleotides: TGTGCCAGCAGTCCTCTTCCATCGGAGACCCAGTACTTC. Its protein is CASSPLPSETQYF.

J is TRBJ2-4 and V is TRBV19; 9 nucleotides agree with TRBD2. Germline V gene data show CDR1 as LNHDA and CDR2 as SQIVND (reference sequence). The CDR3 totals 15 residues. The ends lost 6 bases at V and 5 bases at J; junction bases unmatched: 8. The CDR3 coding sequence is TGTGCCAGTAGGCCCGGAGTAGCGGGAGAAAACATTCAGTACTTC. Translated, it gives CASRPGVAGENIQYF. Using reference TRBV19 and TRBJ2-4 for the parts outside the CDR3, the full variable domain is DGGITQSPKYLFRKEGQNVTLSCEQNLNHDAMYWYRQDPGQGLRLIYYSQIVNDFQKGDIAEGYSVSREKKESFPLTVTSAQKNPTAFYLCASRPGVAGENIQYFGAGTRLSVL.

This clonotype was seen many times. The chain joins TRBV7-2 to TRBJ2-2, with TRBD1 matching 7 bases. The germline V gene has CDR1 SGHTA and CDR2 FQGNSA. The CDR3 runs 17 residues. The J segment lost 4 bases and the V segment lost 7 bases, leaving 15 bases of the junction unmatched. The CDR3: CASNQGPGTDITGELFF. DNA of the CDR3: TGTGCCAGCAACCAAGGCCCCGGGACAGACATCACCGGGGAGCTGTTTTTT.

This clonotype has at least ten counts. The V call is TRBV24-1, the J call TRBJ2-1; the D call may be TRBD1 or TRBD2 (5 bases each). Germline values: CDR1 KGHDR, CDR2 SFDVKD. Trimming cost V 3 bases and J 5 bases, with 13 bases left between them. The CDR3 has 15 amino acids. In nucleotides, the CDR3 is TGTGCCACCAGTGATGCTAGGCAGGGACACAATGAGCAGTTCTTC. Protein product: CATSDARQGHNEQFF.

This clonotype was picked up many times. The chain carries TRBV12-3 or TRBV12-4 and TRBJ2-6; D not certain. The ends were cut back, 5 bases at V and 0 bases at J, with 5 bases in the middle. This CDR3 comprises 14 residues. The CDR3 DNA reads as TGTGCCAGCAGTGAATTCTCTGGGGCCAACGTCCTGACTTTC. Translated, it gives CASSEFSGANVLTF.

The chain employs TRBV5-1 and TRBJ1-2, with D tentatively TRBD1 (5 bases). This CDR3 is built from 14 residues. Trimming pared 4 bases from V and 4 bases from J, leaving 14 bases between. CDR1 is SGHRS, CDR2 YFSETQ, per germline. The CDR3 nucleotides are TGCGCCAGCAGCATTGTGTCGGACACCTATGGCTACACCTTC. This encodes CASSIVSDTYGYTF.

This clonotype was recorded a few times. The chain carries TRBV7-6 and TRBJ2-1, with D maybe TRBD1 (6 bases). V dropped 1 base and J dropped 8 bases, with 12 bases sitting between them. This CDR3 spans 14 amino acids. Germline CDR1 SGHVS, CDR2 FNYEAQ. The CDR3 coding sequence is TGTGCCAGCAGCTTAGTCAACAGGGTGGATGAGCAGTTCTTC. As protein: CASSLVNRVDEQFF.

This clonotype was seen a few times. The chain is built from TRBV4-3 and TRBJ1-5, with D tentatively TRBD1 (6 bases). Trimming pared 1 base from V and 5 bases from J, leaving 12 bases between. This CDR3 is built from 15 residues. Germline V gives CDR1 LGHNA, CDR2 YSLEER. Written as DNA, the CDR3 is TGCGCCAGCAGCCAAGTGCTGGGGGCTGATCAGCCCCAGCATTTT. It codes for CASSQVLGADQPQHF.

The chain is built from TRBV7-2 and TRBJ2-4, with D unresolved. The germline CDR1 and CDR2 sequences are SGHTA and FQGNSA. This CDR3 is 14 amino acids long. V lost 5 bases and J 4 bases, leaving 12 bases between the germline ends. Here the CDR3 reads CASSPPDAKNIQYF. CDR3 sequence (DNA): TGTGCCAGCAGCCCCCCGGACGCGAAAAACATTCAGTACTTC.

The sample holds a few counts of this clonotype. The gene calls are TRBV7-2 and TRBJ2-5; 15 positions agree with TRBD2. The CDR3 runs to 14 residues. Germline CDR1 is SGHTA and CDR2 is FQGNSA. Written as DNA, the CDR3 is TGTGGCGGGACTAGCGGGAGGCCGGGGGAGACCCAGTACTTC. Protein product: CGGTSGRPGETQYF.

This clonotype was recorded at least ten times. This chain connects TRBV7-2 to TRBJ2-5; D is ambiguous. This CDR3 region has 14 residues. CDR1 SGHTA and CDR2 FQGNSA come from the germline V gene. Trimming removed 4 bases at V and 13 bases at J, with 22 bases between. CDR3 residues: CASSSPGWTDPPYF. The CDR3, as DNA: TGTGCCAGCAGCTCGCCTGGATGGACGGACCCACCGTACTTC. The variable domain in full, completed from reference TRBV7-2 and TRBJ2-5, reads GAGVSQSPSNKVTEKGKDVELRCDPISGHTALYWYRQSLGQGLEFLIYFQGNSAPDKSGLPSDRFSAERTGGSVSTLTIQRTQQEDSAVYLCASSSPGWTDPPYFGPGTRLLVL.

This clonotype has only a few counts. The chain uses TRBV9 and TRBJ1-4; D is unresolved. The CDR3 has 13 residues. V dropped 4 bases and J dropped 8 bases, with 12 bases sitting between them. Germline CDR1 is SGDLS and CDR2 is YYNGEE. In DNA form, the CDR3 reads TGTGCCAGCAGCCCGCAGTTGGGGGAAAAACTGTTTTTT. This gives the protein CASSPQLGEKLFF. Full variable domain (remainder filled in from reference TRBV9 and TRBJ1-4): DSGVTQTPKHLITATGQRVTLRCSPRSGDLSVYWYQQSLDQGLQFLIQYYNGEERAKGNILERFSAQQFPDLHSELNLSSLELGDSALYFCASSPQLGEKLFFGSGTQLSVL.

This clonotype has at least ten counts. For the CDR3, the DNA is TGTGCCAGCAGTAGGGGCCGCGAGCAGTACTTC. It is translated as CASSRGREQYF. The chain employs TRBV28 and TRBJ2-7; the D gene is possibly TRBD1 (5 bases). The length of the CDR3 is 11 residues. Germline V CDR1 and CDR2: MDHEN, SYDVKM. V was shortened by 5 bases and J by 6 bases, with 8 bases between the two germline ends.